This T cell receptor (beta chain) was captured by sequencing in a study of blood T cell repertoires in COVID-19. Across the study: The United States, Italy and Spain provided the acute and convalescent COVID-19 samples. In each case, the material was cDNA or gDNA derived from T cells, B-cell-depleted T cells, or PBMCs.

The assay was immunoSEQ multiplex PCR, and TCRdb's table has in-frame clones only and misses some. The table shows 200,000 to 250,000 clones, with roughly 89% occurring only once. There are 14 residues in the CDR3. The germline V gene encodes CDR1 LNHDA and CDR2 SQIVND (reference sequence). After removal of 5 bases from V and 4 bases from J, the junction contained 5 bases not matched to a gene. The source of this sequence is a woman younger than 45 with acute COVID-19. Sequencing input: PBMCs or T cells enriched from blood (not recorded which). This sequence joins TRBV19 and TRBJ1-5, with 7 positions matching TRBD1. DNA for the CDR3: TGTGCCAGTAGTGACAGGGATGAGAATCAGCCCCAGCATTTT. Protein: CASSDRDENQPQHF.